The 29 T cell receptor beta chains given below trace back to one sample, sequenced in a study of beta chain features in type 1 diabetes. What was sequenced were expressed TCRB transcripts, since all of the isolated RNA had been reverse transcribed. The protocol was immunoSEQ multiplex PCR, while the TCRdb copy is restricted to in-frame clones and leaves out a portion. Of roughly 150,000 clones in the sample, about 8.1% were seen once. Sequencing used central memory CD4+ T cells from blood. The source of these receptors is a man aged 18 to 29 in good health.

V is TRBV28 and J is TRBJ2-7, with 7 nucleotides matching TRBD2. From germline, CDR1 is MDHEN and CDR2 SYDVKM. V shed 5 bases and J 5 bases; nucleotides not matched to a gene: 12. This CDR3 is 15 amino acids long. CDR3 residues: CASSGTGGVLNEQYF. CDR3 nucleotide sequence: TGTGCCAGCAGTGGGACGGGGGGTGTCCTGAACGAGCAGTACTTC.

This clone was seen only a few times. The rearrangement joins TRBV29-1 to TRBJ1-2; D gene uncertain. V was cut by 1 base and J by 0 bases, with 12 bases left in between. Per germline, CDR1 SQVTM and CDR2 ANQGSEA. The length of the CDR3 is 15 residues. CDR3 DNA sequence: TGCAGCGTTGAAGCCCAACCGACACCTAACTATGGCTACACCTTC. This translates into CSVEAQPTPNYGYTF.

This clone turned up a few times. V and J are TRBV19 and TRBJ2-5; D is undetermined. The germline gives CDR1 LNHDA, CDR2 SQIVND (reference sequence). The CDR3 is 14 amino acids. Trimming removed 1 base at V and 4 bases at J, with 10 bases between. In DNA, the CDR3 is TGTGCCAGTAGTATAGGGCAGGTTGGAGAGACCCAGTACTTC. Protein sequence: CASSIGQVGETQYF.

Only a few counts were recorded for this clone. The CDR3 reads CASSQDYGTRTKNEQFF. The CDR3 nucleotides read TGCGCCAGCAGCCAAGATTATGGGACTAGGACGAAGAATGAGCAGTTCTTC. The rearrangement links TRBV4-3 to TRBJ2-1, with 8 bases identical to TRBD2. Germline V CDR1 and CDR2: LGHNA, YSLEER. V lost 0 bases, J lost 7 bases, and 11 bases stayed unmatched. This CDR3 contains 17 residues.

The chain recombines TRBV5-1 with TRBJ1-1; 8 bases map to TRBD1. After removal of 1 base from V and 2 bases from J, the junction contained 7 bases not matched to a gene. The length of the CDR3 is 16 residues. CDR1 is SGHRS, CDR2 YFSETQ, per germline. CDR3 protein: CASSLKAGQANTEAFF. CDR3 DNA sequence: TGCGCCAGCAGCTTGAAGGCGGGACAGGCTAACACTGAAGCTTTCTTT. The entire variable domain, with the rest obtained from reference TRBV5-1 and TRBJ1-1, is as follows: KAGVTQTPRYLIKTRGQQVTLSCSPISGHRSVSWYQQTPGQGLQFLFEYFSETQRNKGNFPGRFSGRQFSNSRSEMNVSTLELGDSALYLCASSLKAGQANTEAFFGQGTRLTVV.

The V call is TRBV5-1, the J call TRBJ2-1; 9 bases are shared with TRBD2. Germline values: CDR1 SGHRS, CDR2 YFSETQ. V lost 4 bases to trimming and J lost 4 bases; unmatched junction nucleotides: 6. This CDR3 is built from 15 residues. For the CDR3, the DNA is TGCGCCAGCAGCCTATCGACTAGCGGATACAATGAGCAGTTCTTC. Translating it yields CASSLSTSGYNEQFF.

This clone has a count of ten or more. Written as DNA, the CDR3 is TGCAGCGTTGAACAGGGGGCTCCCACCTTC. Translation gives CSVEQGAPTF. This rearrangement joins TRBV29-1 to TRBJ1-2, with 8 bases that match TRBD1. Germline V CDR1 and CDR2: SQVTM, ANQGSEA. CDR3 size: 10 residues. After removal of 2 bases from V and 13 bases from J, the junction contained 3 bases not matched to a gene.

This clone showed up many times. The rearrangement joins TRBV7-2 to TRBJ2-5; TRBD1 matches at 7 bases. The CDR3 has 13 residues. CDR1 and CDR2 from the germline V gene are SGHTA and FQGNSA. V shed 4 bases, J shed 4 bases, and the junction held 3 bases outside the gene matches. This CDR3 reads CASSSRQGETQYF. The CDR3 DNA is TGTGCCAGCAGCTCTCGACAGGGAGAGACCCAGTACTTC.

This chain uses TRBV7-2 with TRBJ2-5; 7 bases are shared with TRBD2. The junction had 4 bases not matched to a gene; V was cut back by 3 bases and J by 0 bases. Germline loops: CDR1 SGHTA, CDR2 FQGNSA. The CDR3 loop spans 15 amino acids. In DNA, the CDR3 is TGTGCCAGCAGCTTGCTCGGGGGGTACCAAGAGACCCAGTACTTC. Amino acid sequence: CASSLLGGYQETQYF.

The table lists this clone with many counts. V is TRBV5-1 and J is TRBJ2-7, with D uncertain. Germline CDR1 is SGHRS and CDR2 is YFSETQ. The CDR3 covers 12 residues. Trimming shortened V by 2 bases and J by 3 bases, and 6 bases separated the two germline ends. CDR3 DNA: TGCGCCAGCAGCTTTGACAACTACGAGCAGTACTTC. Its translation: CASSFDNYEQYF.

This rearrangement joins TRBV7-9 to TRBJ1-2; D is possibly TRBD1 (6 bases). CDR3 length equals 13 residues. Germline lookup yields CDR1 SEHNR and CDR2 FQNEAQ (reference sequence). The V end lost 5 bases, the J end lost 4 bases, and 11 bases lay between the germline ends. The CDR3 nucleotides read TGTGCCAGCAGCCCGCCGACAGGCTATGGCTACACCTTC. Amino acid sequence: CASSPPTGYGYTF.

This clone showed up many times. The CDR3 spells CASSLQGDGYTF. CDR3 nucleotide sequence: TGTGCCAGTAGTCTACAGGGAGATGGCTACACCTTC. The V gene is TRBV19, the J gene TRBJ1-2, with D tentatively TRBD1 (6 bases). This CDR3 region has 12 residues. Trimming removed 5 bases from V and 6 bases from J, with 10 bases in between. Germline V gene lookup returns CDR1 LNHDA and CDR2 SQIVND (reference sequence).

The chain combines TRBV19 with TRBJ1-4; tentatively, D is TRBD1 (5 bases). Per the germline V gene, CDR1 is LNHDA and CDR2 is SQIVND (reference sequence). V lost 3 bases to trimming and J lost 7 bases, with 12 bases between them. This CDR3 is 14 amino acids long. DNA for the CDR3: TGTGCCAGTAGTATCTCAGGAAGGGGTGAAAAACTGTTTTTT. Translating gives CASSISGRGEKLFF.

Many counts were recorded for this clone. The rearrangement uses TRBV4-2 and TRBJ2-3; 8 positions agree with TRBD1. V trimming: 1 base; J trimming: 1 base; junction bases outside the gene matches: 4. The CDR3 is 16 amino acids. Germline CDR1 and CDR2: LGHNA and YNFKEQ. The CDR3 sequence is CASSQAPGQGTDTQYF. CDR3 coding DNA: TGTGCCAGCAGCCAAGCTCCGGGACAGGGCACAGATACGCAGTATTTT.

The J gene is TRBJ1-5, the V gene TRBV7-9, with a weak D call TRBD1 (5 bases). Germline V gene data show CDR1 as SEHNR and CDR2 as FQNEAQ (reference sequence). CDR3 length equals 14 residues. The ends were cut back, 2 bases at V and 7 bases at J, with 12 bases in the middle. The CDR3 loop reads CASSLSGLEQPQHF. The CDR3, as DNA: TGTGCCAGCAGCTTATCAGGGCTGGAGCAGCCCCAGCATTTT.

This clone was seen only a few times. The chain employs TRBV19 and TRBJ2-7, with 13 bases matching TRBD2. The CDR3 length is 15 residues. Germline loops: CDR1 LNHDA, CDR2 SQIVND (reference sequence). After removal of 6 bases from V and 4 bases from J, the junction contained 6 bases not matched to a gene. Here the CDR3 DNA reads TGTGCCAGTAGCGCAACTAGCGGGGGGGTGTACGAGCAGTACTTC. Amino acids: CASSATSGGVYEQYF.

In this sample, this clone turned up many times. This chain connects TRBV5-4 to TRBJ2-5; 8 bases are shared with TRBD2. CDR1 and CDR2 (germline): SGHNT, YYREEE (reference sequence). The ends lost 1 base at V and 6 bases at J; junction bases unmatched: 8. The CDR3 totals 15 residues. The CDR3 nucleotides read TGTGCCAGCAGCTTGTTAGCGGGGCCGGCACAGACCCAGTACTTC. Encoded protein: CASSLLAGPAQTQYF. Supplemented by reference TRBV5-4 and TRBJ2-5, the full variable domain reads ETGVTQSPTHLIKTRGQQVTLRCSSQSGHNTVSWYQQALGQGPQFIFQYYREEENGRGNFPPRFSGLQFPNYSSELNVNALELDDSALYLCASSLLAGPAQTQYFGPGTRLLVL.

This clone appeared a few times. Here the CDR3 reads CATSRARGDTGELFF. Here the CDR3 DNA reads TGTGCCACCAGCAGAGCACGGGGGGACACCGGGGAGCTGTTTTTT. This chain joins TRBV15 and TRBJ2-2, with TRBD2 matching over 7 bases. The CDR3 runs 15 residues. After removal of 1 base from V and 3 bases from J, the junction contained 2 bases not matched to a gene. Germline V gene data show CDR1 as LNHNV and CDR2 as YYDKDF (reference sequence).

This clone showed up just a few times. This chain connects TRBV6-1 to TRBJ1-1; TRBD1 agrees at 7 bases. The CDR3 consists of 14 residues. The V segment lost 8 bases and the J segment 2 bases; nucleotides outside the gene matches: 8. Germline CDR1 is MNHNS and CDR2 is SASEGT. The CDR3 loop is CASGQARINTEAFF. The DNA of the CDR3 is TGTGCCAGCGGACAGGCAAGAATAAACACTGAAGCTTTCTTT.

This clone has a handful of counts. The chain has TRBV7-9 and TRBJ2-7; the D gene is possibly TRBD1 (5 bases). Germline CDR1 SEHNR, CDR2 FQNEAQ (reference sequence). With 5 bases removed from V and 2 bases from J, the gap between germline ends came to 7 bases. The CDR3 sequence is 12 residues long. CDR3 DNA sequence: TGTGCCAGCAGCACGACAGCCTACGAGCAGTACTTC. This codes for CASSTTAYEQYF.

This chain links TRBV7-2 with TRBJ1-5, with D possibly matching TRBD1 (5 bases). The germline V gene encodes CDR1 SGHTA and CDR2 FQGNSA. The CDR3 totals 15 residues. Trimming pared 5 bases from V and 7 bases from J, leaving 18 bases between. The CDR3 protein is CASSPDSGEIQPQHF. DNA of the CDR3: TGTGCCAGCAGCCCCGACAGTGGGGAAATCCAGCCCCAGCATTTT.

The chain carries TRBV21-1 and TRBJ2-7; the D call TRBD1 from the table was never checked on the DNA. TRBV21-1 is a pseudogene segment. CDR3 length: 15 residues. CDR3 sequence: CASSKEGTDHYEQYF. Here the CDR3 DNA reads TGTGCCAGCAGCAAAGAGGGGACAGATCATTACGAGCAGTACTTC.

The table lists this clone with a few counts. The CDR3 is CASSFKAGAYNEQFF. CDR3 in DNA: TGTGCCAGCAGTTTCAAAGCGGGAGCCTACAATGAGCAGTTCTTC. The chain is built from TRBV27 and TRBJ2-1; 8 nucleotides line up with TRBD2. The CDR3 is 15 amino acids. CDR1 is MNHEY, CDR2 SMNVEV, per germline (reference sequence). V lost 3 bases and J lost 2; bases outside the gene matches: 3.

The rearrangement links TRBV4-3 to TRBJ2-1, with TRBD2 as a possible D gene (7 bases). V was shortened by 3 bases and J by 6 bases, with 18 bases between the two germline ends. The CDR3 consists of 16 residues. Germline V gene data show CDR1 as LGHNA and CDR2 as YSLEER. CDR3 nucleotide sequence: TGCGCCAGCAGCCAGGGAGGGGGGGCCCTTGGCAATGAGCAGTTCTTC. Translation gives CASSQGGGALGNEQFF.

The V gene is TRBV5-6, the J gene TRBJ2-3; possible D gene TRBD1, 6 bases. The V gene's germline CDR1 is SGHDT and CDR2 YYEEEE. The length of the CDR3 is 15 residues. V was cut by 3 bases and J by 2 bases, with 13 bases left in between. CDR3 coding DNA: TGTGCCAGCAGCTATGGACAGCCGGACACAGATACGCAGTATTTT. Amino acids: CASSYGQPDTDTQYF.

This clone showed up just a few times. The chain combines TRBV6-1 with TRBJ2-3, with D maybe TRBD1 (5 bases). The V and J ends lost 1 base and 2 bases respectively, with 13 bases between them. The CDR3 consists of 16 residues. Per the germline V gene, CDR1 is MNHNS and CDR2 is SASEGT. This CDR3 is CASSEVMTELTDTQYF. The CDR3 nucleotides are TGTGCCAGCAGTGAAGTAATGACAGAACTCACAGATACGCAGTATTTT.

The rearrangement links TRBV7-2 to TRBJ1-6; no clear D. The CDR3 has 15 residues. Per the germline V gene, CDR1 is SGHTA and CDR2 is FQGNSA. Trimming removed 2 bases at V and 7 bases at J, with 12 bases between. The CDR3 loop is CASSLRGSYNSPLHF. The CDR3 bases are TGTGCCAGCAGCTTACGAGGGTCGTACAATTCACCCCTCCACTTT.

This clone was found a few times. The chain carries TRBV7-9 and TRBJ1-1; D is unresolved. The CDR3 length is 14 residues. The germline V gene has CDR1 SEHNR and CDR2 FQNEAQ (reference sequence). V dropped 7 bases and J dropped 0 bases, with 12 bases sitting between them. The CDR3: CASTPTALNTEAFF. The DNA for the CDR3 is TGTGCCAGCACCCCCACAGCCTTGAACACTGAAGCTTTCTTT. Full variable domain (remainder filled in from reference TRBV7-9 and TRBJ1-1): DTGVSQNPRHKITKRGQNVTFRCDPISEHNRLYWYRQTLGQGPEFLTYFQNEAQLEKSRLLSDRFSAERPKGSFSTLEIQRTEQGDSAMYLCASTPTALNTEAFFGQGTRLTVV.

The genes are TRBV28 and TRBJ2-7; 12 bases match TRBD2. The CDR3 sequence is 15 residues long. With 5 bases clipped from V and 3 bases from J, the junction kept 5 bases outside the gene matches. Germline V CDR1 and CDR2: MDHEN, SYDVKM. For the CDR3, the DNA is TGTGCCAGCAGTATCGGACTAGCGGGAAACTACGAGCAGTACTTC. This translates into CASSIGLAGNYEQYF. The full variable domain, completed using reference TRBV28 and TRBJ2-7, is DVKVTQSSRYLVKRTGEKVFLECVQDMDHENMFWYRQDPGLGLRLIYFSYDVKMKEKGDIPEGYSVSREKKERFSLILESASTNQTSMYLCASSIGLAGNYEQYFGPGTRLTVT.